Listed here are 23 T cell receptor beta chains from one sample, sequenced in a study of beta chain features in type 1 diabetes. Sequenced material consisted of expressed TCRB transcripts (all of the isolated RNA was reverse transcribed). Repertoires were generated with immunoSEQ multiplex PCR, while TCRdb's copy carries only in-frame clones and drops some. The sample holds some 200,000 clones; 11% are singletons and the top ten take approximately 1.5%. The sample was central memory CD4+ T cells from blood. The source is a man younger than 35 in good health.

V gene TRBV5-1 combines with J gene TRBJ2-1; D not certain. Germline V CDR1 and CDR2: SGHRS, YFSETQ. The CDR3 has 11 amino acids. The V gene lost 5 bases and the J gene lost 9 bases, with 9 bases spanning the gap. The CDR3 loop is CASRIAGEQFF. CDR3 coding DNA: TGCGCCAGCAGAATCGCCGGTGAGCAGTTCTTC.

This chain joins TRBV7-9 and TRBJ2-7; the match to TRBD2 covers 9 bases. The junction had 9 bases not matched to a gene; V was cut back by 2 bases and J by 1 base. Looked up from germline, CDR1 is SEHNR and CDR2 is FQNEAQ (reference sequence). The CDR3 has 17 amino acids. In DNA, the CDR3 is TGTGCCAGCAGCTTACGGGCTAGCGGGGTAGTTTCCTACGAGCAGTACTTC. This encodes CASSLRASGVVSYEQYF.

V is TRBV30 and J is TRBJ2-7, with 8 bases fitting TRBD1. V lost 4 bases, J lost 2 bases, and 7 bases stayed unmatched. Per the germline V gene, CDR1 is GTSNPN and CDR2 is SVGIG (reference sequence). The length of the CDR3 is 14 residues. CDR3 bases: TGTGCCTGGATGACCGGGACAGGCCCCTACGAGCAGTACTTC. It translates to CAWMTGTGPYEQYF.

The chain has TRBV5-6 and TRBJ2-1; D might be TRBD1 (7 bases). Germline V CDR1 and CDR2: SGHDT, YYEEEE. This CDR3 has 14 amino acids. Trimming shortened V by 4 bases and J by 9 bases, and 17 bases separated the two germline ends. The CDR3 is CASSPQGRYVEQFF. The CDR3 DNA reads TGTGCCAGCAGCCCACAGGGGAGGTACGTTGAGCAGTTCTTC.

The table lists this clone with a few counts. V gene TRBV30 combines with J gene TRBJ2-7, with TRBD2 as a possible D gene (6 bases). Germline assignment: CDR1 GTSNPN and CDR2 SVGIG (reference sequence). The CDR3 runs to 13 residues. V was clipped by 1 base and J by 4 bases, with 11 bases between them. In DNA, the CDR3 is TGTGCCTGGAGTGCTACGGGGGTTTACGAGCAGTACTTC. It translates to CAWSATGVYEQYF. The full variable domain, rest sourced from reference TRBV30 and TRBJ2-7, is SQTIHQWPATLVQPVGSPLSLECTVEGTSNPNLYWYRQAAGRGLQLLFYSVGIGQISSEVPQNLSASRPQDRQFILSSKKLLLSDSGFYLCAWSATGVYEQYFGPGTRLTVT.

This clone was seen ten or more times. The chain combines TRBV11-2 with TRBJ2-1; TRBD1 is a possible D gene (5 bases). V shed 6 bases and J shed 0 bases, with 9 bases lying between them. Germline CDR1 SGHAT, CDR2 FQNNGV. The CDR3 length is 14 residues. The CDR3 loop reads CASRVDSSYNEQFF. CDR3 nucleotide sequence: TGTGCCAGCAGAGTTGACAGCTCCTACAATGAGCAGTTCTTC.

This clone was seen a few times. A much larger clone sits a single nucleotide away, making a read error possible. The same CDR3 is also encoded by other DNA sequences in this sample. The chain links TRBV4-3 to TRBJ2-6; the match to TRBD1 covers 7 bases. The germline V gene has CDR1 LGHNA and CDR2 YSLEER. The CDR3 is 17 residues long. V shed 0 bases, J shed 1 base, and the junction held 3 bases outside the gene matches. CDR3 sequence reads: CASSQEQGWSGANVLTF. CDR3 nucleotides: TGCGCCAGCAGCCAAGAACAGGGGTGGTCTGGGGCCAACGTCCTGACTTTC.

CDR3 loop: CASSRLPGGSMYEQYF. CDR3 nucleotide sequence: TGCGCCAGCAGCCGCCTTCCCGGCGGGAGTATGTACGAGCAGTACTTC. V is TRBV4-1 and J is TRBJ2-7, with 7 bases that match TRBD2. Trimming at V came to 4 bases and at J to 4 bases, leaving 13 bases not matched to a gene. The CDR3 is 16 residues long. The germline CDR1 and CDR2 sequences are MGHRA and YSYEKL.

V usage is TRBV7-9 and J usage is TRBJ1-1, with 7 positions matching TRBD1. There are 16 residues in the CDR3. Trimming removed 5 bases from V and 0 bases from J; junction bases left unmatched: 9. Germline V lookup: CDR1 SEHNR, CDR2 FQNEAQ (reference sequence). As DNA, the CDR3 is TGTGCCAGCAGCGACAGGGTCGGGGCTATGAACACTGAAGCTTTCTTT. This sequence encodes CASSDRVGAMNTEAFF.

Ten or more counts support this clone. This chain connects TRBV28 to TRBJ2-5; 9 bases match TRBD1. The CDR3 has 16 residues. The V and J ends lost 6 bases and 0 bases, in that order; junction bases with no gene match: 8. Per the germline V gene, CDR1 is MDHEN and CDR2 is SYDVKM. The CDR3 here is CASSRPTGGYQETQYF. In DNA form, the CDR3 reads TGTGCCAGCAGCCGCCCCACAGGGGGCTACCAAGAGACCCAGTACTTC.

The chain joins TRBV13 to TRBJ2-7; TRBD2 agrees at 7 bases. With 7 bases clipped from V and 3 bases from J, the junction kept 6 bases outside the gene matches. CDR1 PRHDT and CDR2 FYEKMQ come from the germline V gene (reference sequence). This CDR3 comprises 13 residues. The CDR3 DNA is TGTGCCAGCACCTCGGGGGAGGGCTACGAGCAGTACTTC. Translation: CASTSGEGYEQYF.

The chain couples TRBV28 to TRBJ1-2; D is unresolved. Trimming cost V 4 bases and J 1 base, with 4 bases left between them. Germline values: CDR1 MDHEN, CDR2 SYDVKM. The CDR3 has 12 residues. The CDR3 DNA reads TGTGCCAGCAGTTCAATTAACTATGGCTACACCTTC. It encodes CASSSINYGYTF.

The chain joins TRBV7-8 to TRBJ1-5; 8 bases align to TRBD1. Per the germline V gene, CDR1 is SGHVS and CDR2 is FQNEAQ. Trimming cost V 4 bases and J 3 bases; bases outside gene matches: 8. The CDR3 runs 16 residues. The CDR3 DNA follows: TGTGCCAGCAGCTCGCCCGACAGGGGATTCAATCAGCCCCAGCATTTT. Its protein product is CASSSPDRGFNQPQHF.

The chain is built from TRBV7-2 and TRBJ2-1, with 7 bases aligning to TRBD2. The CDR3 contains 15 residues. CDR1 SGHTA and CDR2 FQGNSA come from the germline V gene. Losses at the gene ends were 3 bases for V and 2 bases for J; bases not matched to a gene: 4. CDR3 protein: CASSFAGAAYNEQFF. Here the CDR3 DNA reads TGTGCCAGCAGCTTCGCGGGAGCCGCCTACAATGAGCAGTTCTTC.

This chain uses TRBV7-2 with TRBJ1-3; 8 bases match TRBD1. V dropped 5 bases and J dropped 6; count of bases not matched to a gene: 6. The CDR3 contains 14 residues. Germline V gene data show CDR1 as SGHTA and CDR2 as FQGNSA. The CDR3 sequence is CASSQGTGPNTIYF. CDR3 in DNA: TGTGCCAGCAGCCAGGGGACAGGCCCAAACACCATATATTTT. Full variable domain (remainder filled in from reference TRBV7-2 and TRBJ1-3): GAGVSQSPSNKVTEKGKDVELRCDPISGHTALYWYRQSLGQGLEFLIYFQGNSAPDKSGLPSDRFSAERTGGSVSTLTIQRTQQEDSAVYLCASSQGTGPNTIYFGEGSWLTVV.

This clone was observed a handful of times. The rearrangement links TRBV2 to TRBJ2-1, with D possibly being TRBD1 or TRBD2 (5 bases each). Germline V gene sequence: CDR1 SNHLY, CDR2 FYNNEI. CDR3 size: 14 residues. The V end was cut by 1 base, the J end by 5 bases, with 9 bases between. The CDR3 DNA reads as TGTGCCAGCAGTGAAGTGACAGCGGACAATGAGCAGTTCTTC. It yields the protein CASSEVTADNEQFF. Full variable domain (rest looked up from reference TRBV2 and TRBJ2-1): EPEVTQTPSHQVTQMGQEVILRCVPISNHLYFYWYRQILGQKVEFLVSFYNNEISEKSEIFDDQFSVERPDGSNFTLKIRSTKLEDSAMYFCASSEVTADNEQFFGPGTRLTVL.

This clone was picked up a small number of times. The rearrangement joins TRBV9 to TRBJ1-2, with TRBD1 matching over 9 bases. Trimming at V came to 2 bases and at J to 5 bases, leaving 4 bases not matched to a gene. The CDR3 runs to 14 residues. Germline CDR1 SGDLS, CDR2 YYNGEE. This CDR3 is CASSVRTGAYGYTF. As DNA, the CDR3 is TGTGCCAGCAGCGTGAGGACAGGGGCATATGGCTACACCTTC.

The chain couples TRBV15 to TRBJ2-3; no clear D gene. CDR1 is LNHNV, CDR2 YYDKDF, per germline (reference sequence). Trimming took 0 bases from V and 5 from J, leaving 15 bases between them. The CDR3 extends over 16 amino acids. CDR3 sequence: CATSRDLDPGGDTQYF. The CDR3 DNA sequence: TGTGCCACCAGCAGAGATCTAGACCCGGGCGGAGATACGCAGTATTTT. The complete variable domain, with remaining parts taken from reference TRBV15 and TRBJ2-3, reads DAMVIQNPRYQVTQFGKPVTLSCSQTLNHNVMYWYQQKSSQAPKLLFHYYDKDFNNEADTPDNFQSRRPNTSFCFLDIRSPGLGDTAMYLCATSRDLDPGGDTQYFGPGTRLTVL.

This sequence joins TRBV11-2 and TRBJ1-3, with 9 positions matching TRBD1. Germline V gives CDR1 SGHAT, CDR2 FQNNGV. This CDR3 is 16 amino acids long. Trimming removed 4 bases from V and 4 bases from J; junction bases left unmatched: 8. The CDR3 loop is CASSSLQGARGNTIYF. CDR3 nucleotides: TGTGCCAGCAGCTCCCTACAGGGGGCGCGGGGAAACACCATATATTTT. Looking up the rest from reference TRBV11-2 and TRBJ1-3 gives the full variable domain: EAGVAQSPRYKIIEKRQSVAFWCNPISGHATLYWYQQILGQGPKLLIQFQNNGVVDDSQLPKDRFSAERLKGVDSTLKIQPAKLEDSAVYLCASSSLQGARGNTIYFGEGSWLTVV.

The sample holds a few counts of this clone. The genes are TRBV6-1 and TRBJ1-2; 7 bases fit TRBD1. The V gene end was trimmed by 10 bases and the J gene end by 8 bases; junction bases not matched to a gene: 19. The germline CDR1 and CDR2 sequences are MNHNS and SASEGT. CDR3 length: 15 amino acids. CDR3 sequence reads: CATHVRGQRYNGYTF. The CDR3 region has the DNA TGTGCCACCCACGTACGGGGACAGCGCTATAACGGCTACACCTTC.

The chain recombines TRBV7-3 with TRBJ2-5; 11 bases are a match to TRBD2. This CDR3 spans 14 amino acids. The junction had 3 bases not matched to a gene; V was cut back by 5 bases and J by 4 bases. Per germline, CDR1 SGHTA and CDR2 FQGTGA. CDR3 amino acids: CASSQGLAAETQYF. The CDR3 DNA reads TGTGCCAGCAGCCAGGGACTAGCGGCAGAGACCCAGTACTTC.

The chain links TRBV5-6 to TRBJ2-7; no clear D. V gave up 0 bases and J gave up 7 bases, with 11 bases separating them. CDR3 length equals 13 residues. Looked up from germline, CDR1 is SGHDT and CDR2 is YYEEEE. The CDR3 DNA reads TGTGCCAGCAGCTTGGGGTCACACGGAGAGCAGTACTTC. Amino acid sequence: CASSLGSHGEQYF. Based on the CDR3 plus reference TRBV5-6 and TRBJ2-7, the full variable domain is DAGVTQSPTHLIKTRGQQVTLRCSPKSGHDTVSWYQQALGQGPQFIFQYYEEEERQRGNFPDRFSGHQFPNYSSELNVNALLLGDSALYLCASSLGSHGEQYFGPGTRLTVT.

J is TRBJ2-6 and V is TRBV28, with D possibly TRBD1 on 6 matching bases. The CDR3 contains 17 residues. V shed 2 bases and J shed 0 bases, with 11 bases lying between them. The germline CDR1 and CDR2 sequences are MDHEN and SYDVKM. The CDR3 spells CASSLERGGSGANVLTF. In nucleotides, the CDR3 is TGTGCCAGCAGTTTAGAGCGAGGGGGCTCTGGGGCCAACGTCCTGACTTTC.